This TCR beta chain appears in the sequencing data of a study of blood T cells in healthy people across ages. Healthy Russian Caucasian donors spanned ages about 6 to 95 years. The second PCR ran about 6 to 12 cycles with a sample-barcoded 5' primer and J-beta primers. Every cDNA molecule bore a tag from a template-switch adaptor containing 12 random nucleotides. Paired-end reads containing CDR3 totaled no fewer than 2.5 million for each sample. TCRdb itself ran the 5' RACE reads through MiXCR, one entry per CDR3 protein. The table lists about 1.4 million distinct CDR3 sequences, roughly 64% of them singletons. Germline trimming cut 0 bases from V and 0 bases from J; bases unmatched to any gene: 6. Germline values: CDR1 DFQATT, CDR2 SNEGSKA (reference sequence). The CDR3 loop spans 16 amino acids.

The chain joins TRBV20-1 to TRBJ1-2; 8 positions agree with TRBD1. Material for sequencing was blood. The clonotype comes from a man aged 18 to 29 in good health. CDR3 nucleotides: TGCAGTGCTAGAGAGTTTCGGACAGGGCCTAACTATGGCTACACCTTC. As protein: CSAREFRTGPNYGYTF.